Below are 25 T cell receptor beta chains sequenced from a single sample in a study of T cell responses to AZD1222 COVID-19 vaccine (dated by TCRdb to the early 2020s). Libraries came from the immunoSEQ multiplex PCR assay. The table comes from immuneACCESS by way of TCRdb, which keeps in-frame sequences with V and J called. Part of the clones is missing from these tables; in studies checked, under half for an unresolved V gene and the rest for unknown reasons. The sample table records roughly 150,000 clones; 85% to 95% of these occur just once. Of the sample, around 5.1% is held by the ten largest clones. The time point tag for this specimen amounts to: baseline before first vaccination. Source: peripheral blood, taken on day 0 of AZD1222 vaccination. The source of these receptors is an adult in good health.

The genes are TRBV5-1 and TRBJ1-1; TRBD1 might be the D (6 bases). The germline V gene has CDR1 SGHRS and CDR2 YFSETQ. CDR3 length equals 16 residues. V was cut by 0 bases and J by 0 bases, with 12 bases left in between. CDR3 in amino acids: CASSLAFGDMNTEAFF. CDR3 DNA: TGCGCCAGCAGCTTGGCGTTTGGGGACATGAACACTGAAGCTTTCTTT.

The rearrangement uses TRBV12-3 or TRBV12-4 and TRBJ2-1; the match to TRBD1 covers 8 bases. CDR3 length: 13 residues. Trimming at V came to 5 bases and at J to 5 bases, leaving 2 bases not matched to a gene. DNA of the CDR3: TGTGCCAGCAGTACGGGACAGGACAATGAGCAGTTCTTC. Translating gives CASSTGQDNEQFF.

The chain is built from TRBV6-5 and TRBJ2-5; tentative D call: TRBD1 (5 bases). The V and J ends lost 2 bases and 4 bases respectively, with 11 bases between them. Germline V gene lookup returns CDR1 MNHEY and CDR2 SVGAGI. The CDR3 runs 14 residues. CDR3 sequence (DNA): TGTGCCAGCAGTTACCGGCAGGGCGGAGAGACCCAGTACTTC. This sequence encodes CASSYRQGGETQYF.

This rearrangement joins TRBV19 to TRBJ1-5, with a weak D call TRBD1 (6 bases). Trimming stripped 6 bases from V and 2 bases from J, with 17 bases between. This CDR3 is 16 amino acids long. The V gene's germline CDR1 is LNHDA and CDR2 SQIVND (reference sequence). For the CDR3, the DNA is TGTGCCAGTAGACGGAAAGGGGGGAATGGCAATCAGCCCCAGCATTTT. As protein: CASRRKGGNGNQPQHF.

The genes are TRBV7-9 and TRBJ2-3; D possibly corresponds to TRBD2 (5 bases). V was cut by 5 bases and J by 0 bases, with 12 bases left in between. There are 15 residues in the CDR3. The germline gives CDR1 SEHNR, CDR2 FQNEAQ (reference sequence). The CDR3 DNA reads TGTGCCAGCAGCGCTTCGGGGTCCAGCACAGATACGCAGTATTTT. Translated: CASSASGSSTDTQYF. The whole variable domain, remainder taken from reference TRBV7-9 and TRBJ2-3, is DTGVSQNPRHKITKRGQNVTFRCDPISEHNRLYWYRQTLGQGPEFLTYFQNEAQLEKSRLLSDRFSAERPKGSFSTLEIQRTEQGDSAMYLCASSASGSSTDTQYFGPGTRLTVL.

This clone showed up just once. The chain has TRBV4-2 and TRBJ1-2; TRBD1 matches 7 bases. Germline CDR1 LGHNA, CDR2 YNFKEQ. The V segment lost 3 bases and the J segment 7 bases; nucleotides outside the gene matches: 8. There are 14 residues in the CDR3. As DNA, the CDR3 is TGTGCCAGCAGCCAGTACGCAGGGGGACGTGGCTACACCTTC. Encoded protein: CASSQYAGGRGYTF.

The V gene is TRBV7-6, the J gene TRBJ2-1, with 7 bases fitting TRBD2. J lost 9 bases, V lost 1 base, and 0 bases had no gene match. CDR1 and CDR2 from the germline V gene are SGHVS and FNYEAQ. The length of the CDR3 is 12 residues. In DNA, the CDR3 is TGTGCCAGCAGCTTAGGGGAGGGTGAGCAGTTCTTC. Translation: CASSLGEGEQFF.

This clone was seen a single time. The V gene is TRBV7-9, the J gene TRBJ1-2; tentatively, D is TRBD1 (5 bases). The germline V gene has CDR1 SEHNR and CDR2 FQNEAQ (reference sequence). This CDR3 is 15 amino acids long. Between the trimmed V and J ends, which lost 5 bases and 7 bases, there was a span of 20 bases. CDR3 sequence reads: CASSPSGGYGGGYTF. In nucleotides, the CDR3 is TGTGCCAGCAGCCCTAGCGGGGGGTATGGCGGTGGCTACACCTTC.

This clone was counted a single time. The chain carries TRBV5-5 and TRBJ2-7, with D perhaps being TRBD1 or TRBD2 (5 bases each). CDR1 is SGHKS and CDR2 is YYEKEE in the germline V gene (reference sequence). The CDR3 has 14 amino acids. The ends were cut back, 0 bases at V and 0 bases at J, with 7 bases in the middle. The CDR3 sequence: CASSLVGGSYEQYF. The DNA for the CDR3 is TGTGCCAGCAGCTTGGTTGGGGGCTCCTACGAGCAGTACTTC.

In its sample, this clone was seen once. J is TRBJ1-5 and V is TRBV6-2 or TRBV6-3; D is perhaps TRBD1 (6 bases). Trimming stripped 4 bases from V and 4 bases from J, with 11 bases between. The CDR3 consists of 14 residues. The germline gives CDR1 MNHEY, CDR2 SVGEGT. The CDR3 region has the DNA TGTGCCAGCAGTTGGGCCGACAGGAATCAGCCCCAGCATTTT. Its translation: CASSWADRNQPQHF.

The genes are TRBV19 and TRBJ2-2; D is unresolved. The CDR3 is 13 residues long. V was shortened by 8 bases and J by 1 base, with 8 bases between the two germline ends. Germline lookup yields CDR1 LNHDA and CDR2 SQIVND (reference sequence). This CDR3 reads CASQLGNTGELFF. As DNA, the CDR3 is TGTGCCAGTCAATTGGGGAACACCGGGGAGCTGTTTTTT.

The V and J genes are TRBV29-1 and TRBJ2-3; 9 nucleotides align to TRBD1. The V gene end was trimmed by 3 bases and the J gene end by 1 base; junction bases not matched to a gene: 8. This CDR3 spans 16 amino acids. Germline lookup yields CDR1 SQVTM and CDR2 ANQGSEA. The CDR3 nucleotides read TGCAGCGTTGATACCCCGTGGGACAGGGGCACAGATACGCAGTATTTT. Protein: CSVDTPWDRGTDTQYF.

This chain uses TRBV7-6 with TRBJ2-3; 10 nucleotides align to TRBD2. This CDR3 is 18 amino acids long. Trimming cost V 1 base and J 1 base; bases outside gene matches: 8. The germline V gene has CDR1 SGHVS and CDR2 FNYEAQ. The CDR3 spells CASSLEAGGSRGTDTQYF. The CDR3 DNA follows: TGTGCCAGCAGCTTAGAAGCGGGGGGGTCCCGGGGCACAGATACGCAGTATTTT.

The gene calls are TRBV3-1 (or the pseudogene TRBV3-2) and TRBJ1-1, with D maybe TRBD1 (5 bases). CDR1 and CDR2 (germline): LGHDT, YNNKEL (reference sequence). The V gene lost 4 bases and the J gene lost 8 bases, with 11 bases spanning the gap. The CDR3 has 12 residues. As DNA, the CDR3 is TGTGCCAGCAGCCTCAGGGATACGGAAGCTTTCTTT. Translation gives CASSLRDTEAFF.

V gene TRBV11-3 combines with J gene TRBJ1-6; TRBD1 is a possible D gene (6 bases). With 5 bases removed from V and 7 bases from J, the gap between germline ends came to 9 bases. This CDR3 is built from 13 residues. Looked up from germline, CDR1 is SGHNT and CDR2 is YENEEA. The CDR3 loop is CASSTGQNSPLHF. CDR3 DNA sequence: TGTGCCAGCAGCACCGGACAGAATTCACCCCTCCACTTT. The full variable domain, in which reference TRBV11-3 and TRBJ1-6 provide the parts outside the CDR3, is EAGVVQSPRYKIIEKKQPVAFWCNPISGHNTLYWYLQNLGQGPELLIRYENEEAVDDSQLPKDRFSAERLKGVDSTLKIQPAELGDSAVYLCASSTGQNSPLHFGNGTRLTVT.

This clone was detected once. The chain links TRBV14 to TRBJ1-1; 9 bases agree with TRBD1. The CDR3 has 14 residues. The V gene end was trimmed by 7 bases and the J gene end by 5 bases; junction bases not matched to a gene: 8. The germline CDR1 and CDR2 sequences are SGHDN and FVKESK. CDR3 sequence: CASKLQGAQTEAFF. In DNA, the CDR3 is TGTGCCAGCAAATTACAGGGGGCGCAAACTGAAGCTTTCTTT.

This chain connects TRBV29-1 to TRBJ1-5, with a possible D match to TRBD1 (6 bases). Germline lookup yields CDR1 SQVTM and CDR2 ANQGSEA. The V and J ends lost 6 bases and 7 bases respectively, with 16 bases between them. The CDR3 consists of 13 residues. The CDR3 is CSVKGEAGQPQHF. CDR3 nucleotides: TGCAGCGTGAAGGGGGAGGCAGGACAGCCCCAGCATTTT.

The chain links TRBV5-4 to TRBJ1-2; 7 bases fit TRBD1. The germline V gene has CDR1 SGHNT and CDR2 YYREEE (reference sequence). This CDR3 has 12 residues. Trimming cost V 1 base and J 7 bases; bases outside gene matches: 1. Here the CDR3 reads CASSLYRGGYTF. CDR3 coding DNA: TGTGCCAGCAGCTTGTACAGGGGTGGCTACACCTTC.

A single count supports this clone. In nucleotides, the CDR3 is TGTGCCAGCAGTCCTCTAGCGGGAGCTCGGGAGCAGTACTTC. Protein: CASSPLAGAREQYF. The chain recombines TRBV6-5 with TRBJ2-7, with 10 bases aligning to TRBD2. This CDR3 has 14 residues. The junction had 8 bases not matched to a gene; V was cut back by 5 bases and J by 7 bases. In germline, CDR1 is MNHEY, CDR2 SVGAGI.

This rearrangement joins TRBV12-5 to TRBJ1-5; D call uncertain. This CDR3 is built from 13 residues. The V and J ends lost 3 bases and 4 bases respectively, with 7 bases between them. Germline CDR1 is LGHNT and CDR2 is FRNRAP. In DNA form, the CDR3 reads TGTGCTAGTGGTTTTGGTGAAAATCAGCCCCAGCATTTT. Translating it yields CASGFGENQPQHF.

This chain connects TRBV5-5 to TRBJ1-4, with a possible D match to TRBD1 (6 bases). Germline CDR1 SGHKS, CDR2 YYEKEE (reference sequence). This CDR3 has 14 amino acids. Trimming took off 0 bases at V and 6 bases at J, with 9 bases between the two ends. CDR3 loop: CASSLDRVYEKLFF. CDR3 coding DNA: TGTGCCAGCAGCTTGGACAGGGTTTATGAAAAACTGTTTTTT. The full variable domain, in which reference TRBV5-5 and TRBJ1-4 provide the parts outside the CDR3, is DAGVTQSPTHLIKTRGQQVTLRCSPISGHKSVSWYQQVLGQGPQFIFQYYEKEERGRGNFPDRFSARQFPNYSSELNVNALLLGDSALYLCASSLDRVYEKLFFGSGTQLSVL.

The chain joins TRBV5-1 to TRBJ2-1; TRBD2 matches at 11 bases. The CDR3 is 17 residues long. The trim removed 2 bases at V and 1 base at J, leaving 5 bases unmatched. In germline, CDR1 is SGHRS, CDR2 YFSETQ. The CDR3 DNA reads TGCGCCAGCAGCTTCTCTAGCGGGGGGTGGTCCTACAATGAGCAGTTCTTC. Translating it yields CASSFSSGGWSYNEQFF.

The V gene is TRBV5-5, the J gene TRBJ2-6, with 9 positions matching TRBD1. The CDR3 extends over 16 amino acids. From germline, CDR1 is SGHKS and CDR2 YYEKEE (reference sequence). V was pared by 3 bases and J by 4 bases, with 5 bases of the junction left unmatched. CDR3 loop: CASSSRTGAGANVLTF. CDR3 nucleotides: TGTGCCAGCAGCTCCCGGACAGGGGCGGGGGCCAACGTCCTGACTTTC.

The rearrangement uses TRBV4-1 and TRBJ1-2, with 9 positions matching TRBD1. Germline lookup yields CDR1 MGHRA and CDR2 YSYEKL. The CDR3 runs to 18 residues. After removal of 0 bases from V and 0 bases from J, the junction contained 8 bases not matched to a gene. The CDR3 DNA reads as TGCGCCAGCAGCCAAGAAGCACAGGGGGCGGGGGCTAACTATGGCTACACCTTC. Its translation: CASSQEAQGAGANYGYTF.

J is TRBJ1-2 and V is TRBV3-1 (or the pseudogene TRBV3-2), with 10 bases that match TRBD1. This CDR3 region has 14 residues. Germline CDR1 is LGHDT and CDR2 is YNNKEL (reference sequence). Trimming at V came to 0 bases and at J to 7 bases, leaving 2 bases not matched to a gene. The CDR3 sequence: CASSQDWTGGGYTF. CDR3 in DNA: TGTGCCAGCAGCCAAGATTGGACAGGGGGTGGCTACACCTTC.